This TCR beta chain was observed in a study of radiotherapy plus CTLA-4 blockade in lung cancer. The CDR3 has 15 amino acids. Trimming took off 5 bases at V and 2 bases at J, with 16 bases between the two ends. Germline CDR1 and CDR2: SGHTA and FQGNSA. Clones were read by immunoSEQ multiplex PCR, and TCRdb kept only the in-frame ones, dropping some. The repertoire holds fewer than 75,000 clones, with roughly 91% as singletons. The receptor was derived from a human donor with non-small cell lung cancer that progressed on radiotherapy plus ipilimumab. Sequencing was performed on peripheral blood, taken from a patient treated with radiotherapy plus ipilimumab. The rearrangement links TRBV7-2 to TRBJ2-7; D assignment may be TRBD1 or TRBD2 (5 bases each). CDR3 sequence: CASSPGTSFPYEQYV. In DNA, the CDR3 is TGTGCCAGCAGCCCCGGGACGTCTTTTCCCTACGAGCAGTACGTC.